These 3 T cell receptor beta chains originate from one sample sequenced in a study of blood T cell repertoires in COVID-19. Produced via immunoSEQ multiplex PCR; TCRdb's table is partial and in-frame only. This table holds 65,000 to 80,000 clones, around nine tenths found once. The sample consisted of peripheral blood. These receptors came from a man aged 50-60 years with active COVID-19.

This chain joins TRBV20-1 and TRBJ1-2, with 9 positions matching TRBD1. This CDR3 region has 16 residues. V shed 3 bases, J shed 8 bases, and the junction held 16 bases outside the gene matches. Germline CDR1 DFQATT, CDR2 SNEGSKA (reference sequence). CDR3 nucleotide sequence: TGCAGTGCTAGTTCCGGGACAGGGAGGACTCTGACGGGCTACACCTTC. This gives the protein CSASSGTGRTLTGYTF.

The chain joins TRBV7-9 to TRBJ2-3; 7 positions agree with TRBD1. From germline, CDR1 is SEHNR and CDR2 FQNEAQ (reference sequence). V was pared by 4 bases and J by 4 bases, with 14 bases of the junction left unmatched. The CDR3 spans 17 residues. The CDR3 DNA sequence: TGTGCCAGCAGCTCAGGGGGATGGACCTTGACGGCAGATACGCAGTATTTT. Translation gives CASSSGGWTLTADTQYF.

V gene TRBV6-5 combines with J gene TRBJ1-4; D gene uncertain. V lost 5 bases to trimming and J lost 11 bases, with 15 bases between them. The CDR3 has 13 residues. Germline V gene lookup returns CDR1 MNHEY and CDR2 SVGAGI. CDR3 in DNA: TGTGCCAGCAGTAGCGGGTCGACGCAGAAACTGTTTTTT. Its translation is CASSSGSTQKLFF.